One sample yielded the 3 T cell receptor beta chains listed below, sequenced in a study of blood T cell repertoires in COVID-19. The data were produced by immunoSEQ multiplex PCR, yet TCRdb's version contains in-frame clones alone and is incomplete. This table has 200,000 to 250,000 clones, roughly 80% appearing once. The sequencing input was PBMCs or T cells enriched from blood (not recorded which). The receptor source for this set is a woman aged 35 to 49 with acute COVID-19.

The J gene is TRBJ2-5, the V gene TRBV2, with D possibly matching TRBD2 (6 bases). Trimming took off 6 bases at V and 5 bases at J, with 16 bases between the two ends. Per germline, CDR1 SNHLY and CDR2 FYNNEI. CDR3 length: 14 amino acids. CDR3 nucleotide sequence: TGTGCCAGCAGCACCGGGACTCGTGCGGAGACCCAGTACTTC. Its protein product is CASSTGTRAETQYF. Together with reference TRBV2 and TRBJ2-5, the CDR3 gives the full variable domain: EPEVTQTPSHQVTQMGQEVILRCVPISNHLYFYWYRQILGQKVEFLVSFYNNEISEKSEIFDDQFSVERPDGSNFTLKIRSTKLEDSAMYFCASSTGTRAETQYFGPGTRLLVL.

V is TRBV27 and J is TRBJ2-7; 7 bases fit TRBD1. Per germline, CDR1 MNHEY and CDR2 SMNVEV (reference sequence). The trim removed 5 bases at V and 1 base at J, leaving 5 bases unmatched. This CDR3 contains 14 residues. This chain's CDR3 is CASSPLGQSYEQYF. The CDR3 nucleotides read TGTGCCAGCAGTCCCTTGGGACAGTCCTACGAGCAGTACTTC.

The V call is TRBV29-1, the J call TRBJ2-1; a weak D match, TRBD1 (7 bases). The CDR3 spans 15 residues. V was pared by 1 base and J by 3 bases, with 13 bases between. CDR1 and CDR2 (germline): SQVTM, ANQGSEA. The CDR3 reads CSVEGGAGGYNEQFF. The CDR3 nucleotides are TGCAGCGTTGAAGGGGGGGCAGGGGGCTACAATGAGCAGTTCTTC.